This record looks at one T cell receptor beta chain sequence and its context. Antigen: not known. This sample is drawn from a study of monozygotic twins with inflammatory bowel disease. The team made cDNA by running eight separate reactions for each sample. Reanalyzing the 5' RACE reads, TCRdb keeps one entry per CDR3 protein, without DNA. Its listing shows 300,000 to 400,000 distinct CDR3 sequences. Per the germline V gene, CDR1 is SGHVS and CDR2 is FQNEAQ. The CDR3 is 18 residues long. Study-level results: Similarity of repertoires did not differ between concordant and discordant twins, possibly from limited power. Compared with healthy co-twins, IBD patients showed reduced TCRbeta repertoire diversity by inverse Simpson. Distinguishing T cell subtypes was not possible.

Sequencing input: blood. This receptor was taken from a human donor with ulcerative colitis or Crohn's disease, or a healthy co-twin of an affected twin (not recorded which). The chain has TRBV7-8 and TRBJ2-3; the D gene TCRdb calls, TRBD2, cannot be checked with no DNA. CDR3 residues: CASSKMTSGTTSTDTQYF.